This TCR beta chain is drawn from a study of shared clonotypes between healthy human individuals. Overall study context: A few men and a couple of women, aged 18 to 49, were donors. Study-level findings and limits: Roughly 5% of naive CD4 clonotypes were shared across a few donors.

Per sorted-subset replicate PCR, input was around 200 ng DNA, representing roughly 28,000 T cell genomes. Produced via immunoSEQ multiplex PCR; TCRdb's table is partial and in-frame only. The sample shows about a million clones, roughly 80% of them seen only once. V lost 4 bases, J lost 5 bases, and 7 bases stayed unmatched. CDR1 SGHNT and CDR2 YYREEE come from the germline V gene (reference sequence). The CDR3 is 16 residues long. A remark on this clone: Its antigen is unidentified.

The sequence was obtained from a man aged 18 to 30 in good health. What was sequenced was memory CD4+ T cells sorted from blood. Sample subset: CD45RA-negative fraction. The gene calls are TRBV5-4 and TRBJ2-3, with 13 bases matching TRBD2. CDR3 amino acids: CASSVGLAGEGDTQYF. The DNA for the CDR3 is TGTGCCAGCAGCGTCGGACTAGCGGGGGAAGGAGATACGCAGTATTTT.